The present T cell receptor beta chain was sequenced within a study of blood T cell repertoires in COVID-19. Looking at the study overall: Material from acute and convalescent COVID-19 was sourced from the United States, Italy and Spain. T cells, B-cell-depleted T cells, or PBMCs supplied cDNA or gDNA.

In the original workflow: By means of reference gene primer amplification, nucleated cell counts were estimated. The table came from immunoSEQ multiplex PCR; TCRdb's copy has only in-frame clones and leaves some out. V and J calls and clone size are given by that table; D and trimming were obtained from the DNA. The sample yields about 250,000 clones, approximately 81% seen once. The sequenced material came from peripheral blood. The receptor was isolated from a woman older than 75 with acute or convalescent COVID-19.

The CDR3 sequence: CASSPSPAGGGYTF. In nucleotides, the CDR3 is TGTGCCAGTAGTCCCTCCCCCGCAGGTGGAGGCTACACCTTC. The chain links TRBV19 to TRBJ1-2; no reliable D call. CDR3 size: 14 residues. The germline V gene has CDR1 LNHDA and CDR2 SQIVND (reference sequence). V was trimmed by 5 bases and J by 8 bases, leaving 18 bases between them.